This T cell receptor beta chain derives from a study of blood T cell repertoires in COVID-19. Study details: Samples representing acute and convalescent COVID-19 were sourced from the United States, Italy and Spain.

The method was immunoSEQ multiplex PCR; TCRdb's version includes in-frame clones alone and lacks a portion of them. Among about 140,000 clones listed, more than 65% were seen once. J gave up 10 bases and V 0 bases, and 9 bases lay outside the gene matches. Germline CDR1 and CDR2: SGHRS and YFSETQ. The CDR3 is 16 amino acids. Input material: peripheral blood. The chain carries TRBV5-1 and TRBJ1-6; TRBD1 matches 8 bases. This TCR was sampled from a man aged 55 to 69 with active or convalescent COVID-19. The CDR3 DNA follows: TGCGCCAGCAGCTTGGTCGGACAGGGTAATCGGTCACCCCTCCACTTT. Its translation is CASSLVGQGNRSPLHF. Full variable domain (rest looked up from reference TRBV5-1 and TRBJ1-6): KAGVTQTPRYLIKTRGQQVTLSCSPISGHRSVSWYQQTPGQGLQFLFEYFSETQRNKGNFPGRFSGRQFSNSRSEMNVSTLELGDSALYLCASSLVGQGNRSPLHFGNGTRLTVT.